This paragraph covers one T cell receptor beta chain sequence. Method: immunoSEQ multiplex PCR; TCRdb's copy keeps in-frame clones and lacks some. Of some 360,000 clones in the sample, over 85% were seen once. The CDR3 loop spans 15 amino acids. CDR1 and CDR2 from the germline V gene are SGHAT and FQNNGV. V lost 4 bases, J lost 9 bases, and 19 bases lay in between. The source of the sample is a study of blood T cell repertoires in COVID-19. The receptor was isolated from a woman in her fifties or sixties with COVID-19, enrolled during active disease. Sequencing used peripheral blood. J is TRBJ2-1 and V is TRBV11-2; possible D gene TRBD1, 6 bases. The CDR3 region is CASSSKRPGDGEQFF. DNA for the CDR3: TGTGCCAGCAGCTCAAAACGTCCAGGGGACGGTGAGCAGTTCTTC.